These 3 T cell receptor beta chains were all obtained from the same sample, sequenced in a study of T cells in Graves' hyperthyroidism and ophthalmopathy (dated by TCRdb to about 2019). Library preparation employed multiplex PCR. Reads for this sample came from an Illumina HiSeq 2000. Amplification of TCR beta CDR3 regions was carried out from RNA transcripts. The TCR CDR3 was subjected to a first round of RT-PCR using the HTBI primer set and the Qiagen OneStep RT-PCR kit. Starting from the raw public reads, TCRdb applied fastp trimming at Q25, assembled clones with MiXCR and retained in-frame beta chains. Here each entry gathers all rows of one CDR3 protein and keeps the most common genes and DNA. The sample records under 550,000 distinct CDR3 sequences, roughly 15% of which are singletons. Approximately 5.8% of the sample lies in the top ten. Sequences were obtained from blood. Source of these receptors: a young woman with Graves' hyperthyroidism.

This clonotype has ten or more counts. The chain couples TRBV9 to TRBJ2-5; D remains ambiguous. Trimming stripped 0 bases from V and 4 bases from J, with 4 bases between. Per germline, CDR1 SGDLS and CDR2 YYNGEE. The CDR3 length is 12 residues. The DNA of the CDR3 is TGTGCCAGCAGCGTAGGCCCAGAGACCCAGTACTTC. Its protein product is CASSVGPETQYF. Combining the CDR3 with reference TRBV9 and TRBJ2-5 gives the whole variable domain DSGVTQTPKHLITATGQRVTLRCSPRSGDLSVYWYQQSLDQGLQFLIQYYNGEERAKGNILERFSAQQFPDLHSELNLSSLELGDSALYFCASSVGPETQYFGPGTRLLVL.

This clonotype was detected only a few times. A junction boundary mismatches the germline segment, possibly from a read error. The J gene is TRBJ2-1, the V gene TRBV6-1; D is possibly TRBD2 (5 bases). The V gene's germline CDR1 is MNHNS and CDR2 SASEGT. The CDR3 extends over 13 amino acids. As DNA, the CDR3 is TGTGCCGGCAGCCAAGCGGACCTAATGAAGCAGTTCTTC. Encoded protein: CAGSQADLMKQFF.

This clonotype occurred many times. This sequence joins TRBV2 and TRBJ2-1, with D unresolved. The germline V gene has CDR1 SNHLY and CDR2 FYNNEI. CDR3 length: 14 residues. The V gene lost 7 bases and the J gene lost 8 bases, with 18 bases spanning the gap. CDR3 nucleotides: TGTGCCAGCAATGCCCCGACGGGTGGGGATGAGCAGTTCTTC. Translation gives CASNAPTGGDEQFF.